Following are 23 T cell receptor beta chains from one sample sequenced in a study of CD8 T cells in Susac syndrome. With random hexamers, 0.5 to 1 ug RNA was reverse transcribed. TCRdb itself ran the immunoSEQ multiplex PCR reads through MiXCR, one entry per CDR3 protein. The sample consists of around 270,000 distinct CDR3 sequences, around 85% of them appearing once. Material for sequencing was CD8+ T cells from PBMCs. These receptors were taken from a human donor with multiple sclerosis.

The CDR3 nucleotides are TGTGCCAGCAGTGACAGCAATGAGCAGTTCTTC. Its translation is CASSDSNEQFF. This chain joins TRBV6-5 and TRBJ2-1; a possible D gene is TRBD1 (5 bases). Germline V gives CDR1 MNHEY, CDR2 SVGAGI. The V and J ends lost 5 bases and 6 bases respectively, with 5 bases between them. The CDR3 has 11 amino acids.

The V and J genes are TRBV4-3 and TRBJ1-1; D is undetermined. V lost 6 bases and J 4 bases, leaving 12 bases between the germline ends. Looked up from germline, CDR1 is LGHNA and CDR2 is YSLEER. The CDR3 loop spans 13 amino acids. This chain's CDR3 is CASRLGRSTEAFF. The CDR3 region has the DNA TGCGCCAGCAGATTGGGGAGGAGCACTGAAGCTTTCTTT.

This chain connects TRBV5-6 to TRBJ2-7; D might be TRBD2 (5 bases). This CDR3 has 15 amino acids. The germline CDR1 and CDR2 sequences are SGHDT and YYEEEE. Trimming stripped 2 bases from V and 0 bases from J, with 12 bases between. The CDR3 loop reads CASSLSRRSSYEQYF. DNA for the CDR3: TGTGCCAGCAGCTTATCACGGAGGAGCTCCTACGAGCAGTACTTC.

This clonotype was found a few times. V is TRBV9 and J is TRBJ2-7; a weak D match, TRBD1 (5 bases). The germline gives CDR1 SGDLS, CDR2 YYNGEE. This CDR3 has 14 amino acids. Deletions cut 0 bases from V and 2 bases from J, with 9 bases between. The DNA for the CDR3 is TGTGCCAGCAGCGTAGAGGACAACGCCTACGAGCAGTACTTC. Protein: CASSVEDNAYEQYF.

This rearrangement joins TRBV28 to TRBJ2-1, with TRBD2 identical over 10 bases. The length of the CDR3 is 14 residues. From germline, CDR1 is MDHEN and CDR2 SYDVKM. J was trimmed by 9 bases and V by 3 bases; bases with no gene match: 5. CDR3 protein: CASSFQREGGEQFF. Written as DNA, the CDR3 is TGTGCCAGCAGTTTCCAGCGGGAGGGGGGTGAGCAGTTCTTC.

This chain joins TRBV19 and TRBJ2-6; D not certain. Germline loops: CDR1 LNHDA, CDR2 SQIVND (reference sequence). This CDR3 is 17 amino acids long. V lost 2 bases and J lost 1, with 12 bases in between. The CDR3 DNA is TGTGCCAGTAGTATACAGGCCAAACGGTCTGGGGCCAACGTCCTGACTTTC. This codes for CASSIQAKRSGANVLTF.

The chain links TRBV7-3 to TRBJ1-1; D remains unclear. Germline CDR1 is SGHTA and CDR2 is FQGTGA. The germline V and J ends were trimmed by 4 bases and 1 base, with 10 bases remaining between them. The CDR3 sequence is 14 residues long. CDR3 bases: TGTGCCAGCAGCTCGACCCTGGGGAACACTGAAGCTTTCTTT. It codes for CASSSTLGNTEAFF.

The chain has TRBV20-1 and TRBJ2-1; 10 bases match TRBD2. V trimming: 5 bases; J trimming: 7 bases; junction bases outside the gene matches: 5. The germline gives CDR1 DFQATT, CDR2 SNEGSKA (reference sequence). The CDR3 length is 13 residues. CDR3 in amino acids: CSAGAGGPNEQFF. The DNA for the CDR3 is TGCAGTGCTGGAGCGGGAGGGCCAAATGAGCAGTTCTTC.

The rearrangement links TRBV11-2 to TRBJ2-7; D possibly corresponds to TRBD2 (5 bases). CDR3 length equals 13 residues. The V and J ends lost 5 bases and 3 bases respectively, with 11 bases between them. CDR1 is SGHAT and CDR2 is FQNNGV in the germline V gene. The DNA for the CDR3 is TGTGCCAGCAGCGTTACCGGGGACTACGAGCAGTACTTC. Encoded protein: CASSVTGDYEQYF.

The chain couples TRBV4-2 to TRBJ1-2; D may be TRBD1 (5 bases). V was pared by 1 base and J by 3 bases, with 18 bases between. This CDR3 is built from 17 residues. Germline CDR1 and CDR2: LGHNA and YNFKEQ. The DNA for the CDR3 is TGTGCCAGCAGCCAAGTTTTCCAGGGAGAAGTCGACTATGGCTACACCTTC. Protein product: CASSQVFQGEVDYGYTF.

This CDR3 reads CASSHVGFLADTQYF. The CDR3 nucleotides read TGTGCCAGCAGCCACGTGGGGTTTTTGGCAGATACGCAGTATTTT. V and J are TRBV3-1 and TRBJ2-3; D unresolved. The CDR3 length is 15 residues. Per germline, CDR1 LGHDT and CDR2 YNNKEL (reference sequence). V was shortened by 3 bases and J by 4 bases, with 14 bases between the two germline ends.

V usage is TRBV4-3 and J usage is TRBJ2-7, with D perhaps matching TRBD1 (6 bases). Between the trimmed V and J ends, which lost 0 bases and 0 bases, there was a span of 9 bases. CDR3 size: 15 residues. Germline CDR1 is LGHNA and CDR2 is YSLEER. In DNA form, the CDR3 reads TGCGCCAGCAGCCAAGATCAGGGGAGCTCCTACGAGCAGTACTTC. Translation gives CASSQDQGSSYEQYF.

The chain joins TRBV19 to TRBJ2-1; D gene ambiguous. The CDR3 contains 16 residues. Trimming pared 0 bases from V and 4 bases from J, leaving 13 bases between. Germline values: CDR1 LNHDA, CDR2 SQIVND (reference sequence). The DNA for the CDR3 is TGTGCCAGTAGTATAGATAAAGGAGAGTGGTACAATGAGCAGTTCTTC. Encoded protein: CASSIDKGEWYNEQFF.

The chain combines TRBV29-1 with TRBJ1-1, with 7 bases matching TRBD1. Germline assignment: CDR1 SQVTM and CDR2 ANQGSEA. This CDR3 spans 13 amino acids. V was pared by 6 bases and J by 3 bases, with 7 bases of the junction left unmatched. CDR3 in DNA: TGCAGCGTAGGGACAGCTAAAGACACTGAAGCTTTCTTT. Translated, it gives CSVGTAKDTEAFF.

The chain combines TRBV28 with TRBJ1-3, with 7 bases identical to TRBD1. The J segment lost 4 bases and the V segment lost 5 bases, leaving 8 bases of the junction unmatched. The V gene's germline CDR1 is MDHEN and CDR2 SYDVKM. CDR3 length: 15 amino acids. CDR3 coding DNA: TGTGCCAGCAGTGGTACAGGGGTCGCCGGAAACACCATATATTTT. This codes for CASSGTGVAGNTIYF.

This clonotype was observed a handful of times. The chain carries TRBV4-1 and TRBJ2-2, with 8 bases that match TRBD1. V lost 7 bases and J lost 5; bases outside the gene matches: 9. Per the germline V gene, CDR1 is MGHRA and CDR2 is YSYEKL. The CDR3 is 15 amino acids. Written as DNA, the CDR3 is TGCGCCAGCACCGGGCCAGGGGGCGGGACCGGGGAGCTGTTTTTT. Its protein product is CASTGPGGGTGELFF.

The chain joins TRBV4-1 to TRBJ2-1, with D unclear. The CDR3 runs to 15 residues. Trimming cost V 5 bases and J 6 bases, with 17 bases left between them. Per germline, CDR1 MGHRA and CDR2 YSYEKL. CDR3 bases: TGCGCCAGCAGCGAACGACCTGGGTGGAGCAATGAGCAGTTCTTC. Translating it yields CASSERPGWSNEQFF.

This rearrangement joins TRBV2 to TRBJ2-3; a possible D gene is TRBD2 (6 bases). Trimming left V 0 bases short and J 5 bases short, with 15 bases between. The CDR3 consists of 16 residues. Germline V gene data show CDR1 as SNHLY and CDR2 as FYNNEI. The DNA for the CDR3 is TGTGCCAGCAGTGAAGCACGGACTGGCGGGGAAGATACGCAGTATTTT. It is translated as CASSEARTGGEDTQYF.

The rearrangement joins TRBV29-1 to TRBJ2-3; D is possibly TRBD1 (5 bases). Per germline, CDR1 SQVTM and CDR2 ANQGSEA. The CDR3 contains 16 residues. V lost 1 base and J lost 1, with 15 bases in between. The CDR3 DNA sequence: TGCAGCGTTGAAGTATTCCAGGGCACAGGCACAGATACGCAGTATTTT. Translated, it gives CSVEVFQGTGTDTQYF.

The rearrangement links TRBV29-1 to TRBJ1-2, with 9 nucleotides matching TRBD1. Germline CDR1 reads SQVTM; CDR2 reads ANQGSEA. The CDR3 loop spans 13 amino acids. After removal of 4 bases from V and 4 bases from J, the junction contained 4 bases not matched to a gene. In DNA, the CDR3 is TGCAGCGTTGGGACAGGGGCTAGCTATGGCTACACCTTC. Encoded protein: CSVGTGASYGYTF.

The CDR3 DNA reads as TGTGCCAGCAGAGGATTACAGGGGCTGAACACTGAAGCTTTCTTT. Translation gives CASRGLQGLNTEAFF. The V gene is TRBV9, the J gene TRBJ1-1; TRBD1 matches 7 bases. This CDR3 is built from 15 residues. Germline V gene lookup returns CDR1 SGDLS and CDR2 YYNGEE. The V segment lost 5 bases and the J segment 0 bases; nucleotides outside the gene matches: 7.

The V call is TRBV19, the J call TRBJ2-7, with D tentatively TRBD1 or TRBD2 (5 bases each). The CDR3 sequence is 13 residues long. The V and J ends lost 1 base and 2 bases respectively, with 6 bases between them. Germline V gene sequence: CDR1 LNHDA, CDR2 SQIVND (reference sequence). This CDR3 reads CASSIGGAYEQYF. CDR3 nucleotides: TGTGCCAGTAGTATAGGAGGGGCCTACGAGCAGTACTTC.

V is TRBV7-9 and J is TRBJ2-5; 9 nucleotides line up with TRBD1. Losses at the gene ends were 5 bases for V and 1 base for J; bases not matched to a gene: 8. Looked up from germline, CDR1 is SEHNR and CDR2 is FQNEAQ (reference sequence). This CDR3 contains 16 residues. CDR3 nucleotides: TGTGCCAGCAGCACCTGGGACAGGGACGGCCAAGAGACCCAGTACTTC. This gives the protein CASSTWDRDGQETQYF.